The clone carrying this T cell receptor (beta chain) has a count of ten or more. Its matching antigen is unknown. With a J-beta primer mix and a sample-barcoded 5' primer, a second PCR ran 7 to 11 cycles. Each cDNA was tagged by a template-switch adaptor containing 12 random nucleotides. TCRdb passed the 5' RACE reads through MiXCR, listing each CDR3 protein once. This table has about 640,000 distinct CDR3 sequences, roughly 30% appearing once. This sample was taken from a study of blood T cells in healthy people across ages. Study observations and caveats: Unknown donor CMV status possibly confounded expanded clonotype changes.

PBMCs, at least 7 million per sample, were isolated. J lost 6 bases, V lost 6 bases, and 8 bases had no gene match. Germline V gene sequence: CDR1 DFQATT, CDR2 SNEGSKA (reference sequence). The CDR3 is 13 residues long. The sequenced sample consisted of blood. The sequence was collected from an elderly woman in good health. This rearrangement joins TRBV20-1 to TRBJ2-7; TRBD1 agrees at 10 bases. CDR3 nucleotide sequence: TGCAGTGCCTCCGGGACAGGGGAGGGCGAGCAGTACTTC. Translating gives CSASGTGEGEQYF.